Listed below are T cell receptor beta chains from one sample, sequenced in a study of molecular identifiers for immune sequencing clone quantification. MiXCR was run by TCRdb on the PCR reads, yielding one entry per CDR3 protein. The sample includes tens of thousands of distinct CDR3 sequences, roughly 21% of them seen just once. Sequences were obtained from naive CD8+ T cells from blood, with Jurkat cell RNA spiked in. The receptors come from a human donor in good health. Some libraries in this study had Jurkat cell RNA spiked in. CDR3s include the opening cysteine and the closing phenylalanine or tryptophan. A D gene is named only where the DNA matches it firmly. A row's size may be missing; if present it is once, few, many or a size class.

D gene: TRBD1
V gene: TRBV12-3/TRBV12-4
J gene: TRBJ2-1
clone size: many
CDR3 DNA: TGTGCCAGCAAACACAGGGGATACAATGAGCAGTTCTTC
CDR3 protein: CASKHRGYNEQFF

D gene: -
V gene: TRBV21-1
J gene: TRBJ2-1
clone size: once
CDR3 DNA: TGTGCCAGCACGCTACGTTGTGGACTGGCCGGGGATGAGCAGTTCTTC
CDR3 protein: CASTLRCGLAGDEQFF

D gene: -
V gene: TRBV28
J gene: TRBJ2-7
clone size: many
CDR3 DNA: TGTGCCAGCAGTTTACCCTATCCCCCGCCTTACGAGCAGTACTTC
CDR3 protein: CASSLPYPPPYEQYF

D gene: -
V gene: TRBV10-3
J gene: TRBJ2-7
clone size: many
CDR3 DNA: TGTGCCATCAGTGAGTCGATTGCGGGGACCTACGAGCAGTACTTC
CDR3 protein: CAISESIAGTYEQYF

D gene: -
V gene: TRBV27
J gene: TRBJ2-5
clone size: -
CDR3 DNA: TGTGCCAGCAGTTTATTAGGCCAGCAGGAGACCCAGTACTTC
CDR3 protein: CASSLLGQQETQYF

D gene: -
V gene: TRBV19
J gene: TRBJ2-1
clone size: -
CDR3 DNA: TGTGCCAGTAGTTGGGCGAGCTCCTACAATGAGCAGTTCTTC
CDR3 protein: CASSWASSYNEQFF

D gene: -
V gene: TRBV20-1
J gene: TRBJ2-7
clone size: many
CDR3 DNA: TGCAGTGCTAGAGATCTTGCGTACGAGCAGTACTTC
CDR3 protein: CSARDLAYEQYF

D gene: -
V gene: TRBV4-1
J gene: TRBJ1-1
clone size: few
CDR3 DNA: TGCGCCAGCAGCCACCCCGGGACTGAAGCTTTCTTT
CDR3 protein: CASSHPGTEAFF

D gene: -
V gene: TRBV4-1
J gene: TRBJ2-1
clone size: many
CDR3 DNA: TGCGCCAGCCGTCAGTCCCGGGACTTCGATGAGCAGTTCTTC
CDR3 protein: CASRQSRDFDEQFF

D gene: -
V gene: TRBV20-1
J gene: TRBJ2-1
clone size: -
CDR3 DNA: TGCGGTGCTAGAGGGAACAGGGTCGTCAGCAATGAGCAGTTCTTC
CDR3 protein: CGARGNRVVSNEQFF

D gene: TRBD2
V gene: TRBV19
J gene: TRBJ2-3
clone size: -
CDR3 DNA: TGTGCCAGTAGATGGGGTAGCGGGAGCGTGCAGTATTTT
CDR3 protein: CASRWGSGSVQYF

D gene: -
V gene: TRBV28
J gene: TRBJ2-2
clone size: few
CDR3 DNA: TGTGCCAGCAGTTTTGATCCCGCCGCGGGACACCAAACCGGGGAGCTGTTTTTT
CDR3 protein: CASSFDPAAGHQTGELFF

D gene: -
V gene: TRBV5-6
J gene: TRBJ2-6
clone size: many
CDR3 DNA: TGTGCCAGCAGCTTGCCCACAGGGTCTGGGGCCAACGTCCTGACTTTC
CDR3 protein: CASSLPTGSGANVLTF

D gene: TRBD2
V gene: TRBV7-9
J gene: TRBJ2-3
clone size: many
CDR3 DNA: TGTGCCAGCAGCTCCTACCGGACTAGCGGGAGGGAGGCGGCAGATACGCAGTATTTT
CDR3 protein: CASSSYRTSGREAADTQYF

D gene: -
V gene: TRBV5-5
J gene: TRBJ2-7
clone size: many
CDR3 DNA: TGTGCCAGCAGCTACGTCGCCTTGCACGAGCAGTACTTC
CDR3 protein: CASSYVALHEQYF

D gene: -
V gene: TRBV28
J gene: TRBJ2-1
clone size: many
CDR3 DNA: TGTGCCAGCAGTCCAGGTCGGAGGAGGGAGTTCTTC
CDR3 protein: CASSPGRRREFF

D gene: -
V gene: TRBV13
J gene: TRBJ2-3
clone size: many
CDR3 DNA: TGTGCCAGCAGGACAAGTGACAGGGAGGCGCAGTATTTT
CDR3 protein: CASRTSDREAQYF

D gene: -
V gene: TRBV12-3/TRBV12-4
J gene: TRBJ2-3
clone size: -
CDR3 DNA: TGTGCCAGCAGTTTATGGGACACAGATACGCAGTATTTT
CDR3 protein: CASSLWDTDTQYF

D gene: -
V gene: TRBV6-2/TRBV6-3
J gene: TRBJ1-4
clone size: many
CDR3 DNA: TGTGCCAGCAATTTCGGGGTCTACGAAAAACTGTTTTTT
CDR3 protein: CASNFGVYEKLFF

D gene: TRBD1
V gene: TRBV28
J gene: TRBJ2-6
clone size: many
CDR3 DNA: TGTGCCAGCAGTTTGTTGGTGGGACAGGGTATACCTGGGGCCAACGTCCTGACTTTC
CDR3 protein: CASSLLVGQGIPGANVLTF

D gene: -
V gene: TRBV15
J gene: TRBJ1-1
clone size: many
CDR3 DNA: TGTGCCACCAGCACTGGGGATTACACTGAAGCTTTCTTT
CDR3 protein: CATSTGDYTEAFF